This T cell receptor (beta chain) was recovered during a study of blood T cells in healthy people across ages. Study conclusions and caveats: Calculation of diversity from one million T cells yielded estimates considered to be underestimates.

The sample holds a few counts of this clonotype. The antigen is undetermined. Primers used in a second PCR of roughly 6 to 11 cycles were a sample-barcoded 5' primer and a J-beta primer mix. A single record per CDR3 protein comes from TCRdb applying MiXCR to the 5' RACE reads. The table includes hundreds of thousands of distinct CDR3 sequences, roughly 21% detected once. Sequenced input: blood. This receptor was obtained from a man aged 65 to 79 in good health.

The CDR3 loop is CASSQDIGTALEKLFF. The CDR3 coding sequence is TGCGCCAGCAGCCAAGATATAGGGACTGCGCTTGAAAAACTGTTTTTT. This chain connects TRBV4-1 to TRBJ1-4; possible D gene TRBD1, 5 bases. The CDR3 is 16 residues long. The germline V gene encodes CDR1 MGHRA and CDR2 YSYEKL. Trimming pared 0 bases from V and 7 bases from J, leaving 15 bases between.